This T cell receptor beta chain comes out of a study of cytomegalovirus exposure and HLA in healthy donors. Study outcomes and limitations: TCR beta sequences reportedly predicted most subjects' HLA-A and HLA-B alleles accurately. Some V segments could not be told apart, so they were left out, TRBV6-2 and TRBV6-3 among them. The listing of roughly 160 TCR beta chains classed them as cytomegalovirus-associated.

V dropped 0 bases and J dropped 4 bases, with 10 bases sitting between them. Germline assignment: CDR1 SGHRS and CDR2 YFSETQ. The CDR3 has 14 residues. The PCR made use of 60 Vbeta and 13 Jbeta primers. TCRdb's table, derived via immunoSEQ multiplex PCR, lists solely in-frame clones and lacks some. The sample shows some 95,000 clones, approximately 80% of them seen only once. Points on this clone: Antigen: not known.

Sequencing was done on a sample of PBMCs. The V gene is TRBV5-1, the J gene TRBJ1-2, with a possible D match to TRBD1 (6 bases). This sequence originates from a middle-aged woman in good health and CMV-seronegative. The CDR3 region is CASSLGTEVYGYTF. In DNA, the CDR3 is TGCGCCAGCAGCTTGGGGACAGAAGTCTATGGCTACACCTTC. The variable domain in full, with the rest retrieved from reference TRBV5-1 and TRBJ1-2, is KAGVTQTPRYLIKTRGQQVTLSCSPISGHRSVSWYQQTPGQGLQFLFEYFSETQRNKGNFPGRFSGRQFSNSRSEMNVSTLELGDSALYLCASSLGTEVYGYTFGSGTRLTVV.